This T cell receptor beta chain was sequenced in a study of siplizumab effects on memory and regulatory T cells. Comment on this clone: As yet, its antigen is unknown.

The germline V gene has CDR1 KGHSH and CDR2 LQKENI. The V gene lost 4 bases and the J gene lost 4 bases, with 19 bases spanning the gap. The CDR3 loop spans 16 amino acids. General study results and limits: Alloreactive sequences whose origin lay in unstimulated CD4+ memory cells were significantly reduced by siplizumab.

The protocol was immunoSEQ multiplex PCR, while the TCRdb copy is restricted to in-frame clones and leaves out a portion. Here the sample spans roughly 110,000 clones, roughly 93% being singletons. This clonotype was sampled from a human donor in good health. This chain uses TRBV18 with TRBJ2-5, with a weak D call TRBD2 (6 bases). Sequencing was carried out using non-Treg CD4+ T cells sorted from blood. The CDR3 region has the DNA TGTGCCAGCTCACTGAAAGGAGGGGTTGGGTTAGAGACCCAGTACTTC. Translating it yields CASSLKGGVGLETQYF.